These T cell receptor beta chains were read from a single sample in a study of radiation and T cells in renal cell carcinoma. Sequenced by immunoSEQ multiplex PCR; TCRdb stores in-frame clones only, minus some. This table holds 70,000 to 95,000 clones, roughly four fifths found once. Source: blood, taken from a patient whose treatment included radiotherapy and nephrectomy. The source of these receptors is a man between 60 and 75 years old with renal cell carcinoma. Both conserved end residues are part of each CDR3. Fields, in order: D gene, clone size, V gene, CDR3 protein. D genes are given only for firm matches. Clone sizes are given selectively: once, few, many, or a class where the clone is expanded.

d_call: .
clone_size: .
v_call: TRBV10-3
cdr3_aa: CAIEEGEDTEAFF

d_call: TRBD1
clone_size: .
v_call: TRBV6-6
cdr3_aa: CASRTGGTDTQYF

d_call: TRBD1
clone_size: .
v_call: TRBV14
cdr3_aa: CASSHYQGDQETQYF

d_call: TRBD1
clone_size: .
v_call: TRBV10-2
cdr3_aa: CASSDTPGQEYFSNQPQHF

d_call: .
clone_size: once
v_call: TRBV7-2
cdr3_aa: CASSLEASSYNEQFF

d_call: .
clone_size: .
v_call: TRBV28
cdr3_aa: CASSHLGAQMNTEAFF

d_call: TRBD2
clone_size: .
v_call: TRBV14
cdr3_aa: CASSRVAGVGEQFF

d_call: .
clone_size: .
v_call: TRBV10-3
cdr3_aa: CAITGSTATLTDTQYF

d_call: TRBD2
clone_size: .
v_call: TRBV6-1
cdr3_aa: CASSDRGLAGGTGELFF

d_call: .
clone_size: .
v_call: TRBV27
cdr3_aa: CASSFTGDTEAFF

d_call: .
clone_size: .
v_call: TRBV11-2
cdr3_aa: CASHYRSGYNEQFF

d_call: TRBD1
clone_size: .
v_call: TRBV10-2
cdr3_aa: CASGLQTGLVDTEAFF

d_call: TRBD1
clone_size: .
v_call: TRBV6-5
cdr3_aa: CASRPQGDSNQPQHF

d_call: .
clone_size: once
v_call: TRBV5-4
cdr3_aa: CASSSVGNSGANVLTF

d_call: .
clone_size: .
v_call: TRBV10-1
cdr3_aa: CASSGDVGYEQYF

d_call: TRBD2
clone_size: few
v_call: TRBV7-3
cdr3_aa: CASSLREGDTQYF

d_call: TRBD1
clone_size: .
v_call: TRBV5-1
cdr3_aa: CASSLTGSTGFDNEQFF

d_call: .
clone_size: .
v_call: TRBV5-1
cdr3_aa: CASSSPSSEQYF

d_call: .
clone_size: .
v_call: TRBV7-9
cdr3_aa: CASSAASGAKNIQYF

d_call: TRBD2
clone_size: .
v_call: TRBV5-4
cdr3_aa: CASSLDSGKYNEQFF

d_call: TRBD1
clone_size: .
v_call: TRBV19
cdr3_aa: CASSSGQGPDTQYF

d_call: .
clone_size: .
v_call: TRBV18
cdr3_aa: CASSPLRENTGELFF

d_call: TRBD2
clone_size: .
v_call: TRBV29-1
cdr3_aa: CSVVGGGRAADTQYF

d_call: .
clone_size: .
v_call: TRBV2
cdr3_aa: CASSVGGRLEDTQYF

d_call: .
clone_size: once
v_call: TRBV5-5
cdr3_aa: CASNLLSRKTYGYTF

d_call: .
clone_size: few
v_call: TRBV6-6
cdr3_aa: CASNSEENGYTF

d_call: TRBD1
clone_size: .
v_call: TRBV2
cdr3_aa: CASSEGTGGHNQPQHF